This passage covers 3 T cell receptor beta chains from one sample sequenced in a study of blood T cell repertoires in COVID-19. Method: immunoSEQ multiplex PCR; TCRdb's copy keeps in-frame clones and lacks some. The sample includes about 360,000 clones, 86% of them seen just once. The sample was peripheral blood. These receptors were obtained from a woman aged 55-70 years with COVID-19, enrolled during active disease.

The genes are TRBV6-2 or TRBV6-3 and TRBJ1-6, with TRBD1 as a possible D gene (5 bases). CDR1 and CDR2 (germline): MNHEY, SVGEGT. The CDR3 is 17 amino acids. Deletions cut 2 bases from V and 1 base from J, with 12 bases between. CDR3 loop: CASSYGAGESYNSPLHF. In DNA, the CDR3 is TGTGCCAGCAGTTACGGGGCAGGAGAGTCCTATAATTCACCCCTCCACTTT.

The chain employs TRBV19 and TRBJ2-7; perhaps TRBD1 as D (6 bases). CDR3 length: 15 amino acids. Germline V gene data show CDR1 as LNHDA and CDR2 as SQIVND (reference sequence). Trimming pared 5 bases from V and 0 bases from J, leaving 14 bases between. CDR3 in DNA: TGTGCCAGTAGTCCCCCAACAGGGACCTCCTACGAGCAGTACTTC. Residues: CASSPPTGTSYEQYF. Complete variable domain (other parts from reference TRBV19 and TRBJ2-7): DGGITQSPKYLFRKEGQNVTLSCEQNLNHDAMYWYRQDPGQGLRLIYYSQIVNDFQKGDIAEGYSVSREKKESFPLTVTSAQKNPTAFYLCASSPPTGTSYEQYFGPGTRLTVT.

The genes are TRBV6-2 or TRBV6-3 and TRBJ1-4; 7 bases are shared with TRBD1. The V gene end was trimmed by 2 bases and the J gene end by 6 bases; junction bases not matched to a gene: 6. CDR3 length: 15 residues. CDR1 and CDR2 from the germline V gene are MNHEY and SVGEGT. The CDR3 sequence is CASSYGGTAYEKLFF. CDR3 bases: TGTGCCAGCAGTTACGGAGGGACAGCATATGAAAAACTGTTTTTT.